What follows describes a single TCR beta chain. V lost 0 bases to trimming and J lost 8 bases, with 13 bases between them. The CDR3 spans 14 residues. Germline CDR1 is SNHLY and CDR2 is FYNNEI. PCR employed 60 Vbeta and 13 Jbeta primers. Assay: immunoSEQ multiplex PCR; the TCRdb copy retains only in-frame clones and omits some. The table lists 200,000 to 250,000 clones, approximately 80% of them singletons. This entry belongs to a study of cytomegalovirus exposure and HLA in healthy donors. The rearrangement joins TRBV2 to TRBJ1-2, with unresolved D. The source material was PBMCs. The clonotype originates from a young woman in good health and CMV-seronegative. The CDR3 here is CASSEAAPKRGYTF. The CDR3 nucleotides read TGTGCCAGCAGTGAAGCTGCCCCTAAAAGAGGCTACACCTTC.